The rows below give T cell receptor beta chains drawn from one sample of a study of T cells after yellow fever vaccination. TCRdb analysed the 5' RACE reads with MiXCR anew, one entry per CDR3 protein. The top ten clones hold over 12% of a sample with approximately 550,000 distinct CDR3 sequences, about 13% of them seen once. Sequencing used PBMCs, obtained on the day of the yellow fever booster vaccination. The receptors stem from a man aged 25 to 40 who received the YFV17D yellow fever vaccine. The CDR3 runs from the conserved cysteine through the conserved F or W. D genes are given only for firm matches. Rows may omit the clone size; those that give it use once, few, many or a size class.

d_gene	abundance	j_gene	v_gene	CDR3nt	CDR3aa
.	.	TRBJ2-3	TRBV20-1	TGCAGTGCTACCCGAGGGGGGTTTGCAGATACGCAGTATTTT	CSATRGGFADTQYF
.	.	TRBJ1-1	TRBV14	TGTGCCAGCAGCGAGGCCGGCACTGAAGCTTTCTTT	CASSEAGTEAFF
.	.	TRBJ2-1	TRBV27	TGTGCCAGCAGTCCTTTGTCCTACAATGAGCAGTTCTTC	CASSPLSYNEQFF
.	few	TRBJ2-1	TRBV10-3	TGTGCCACAGGCGATGGGACCTACAATGAGCAGTTCTTC	CATGDGTYNEQFF
.	many	TRBJ1-2	TRBV24-1	TGTGCCACCAGGGGAGTACAGGATGGGGATGGCTACACCTTC	CATRGVQDGDGYTF
.	few	TRBJ1-3	TRBV5-1	TGCGCCAGCAGCTTGGAGGACAGCTCTGGAAACACCATATATTTT	CASSLEDSSGNTIYF
.	few	TRBJ2-1	TRBV5-4	TGTGCCAGCAGCAGGCTTGGGGAGGCCCACAATGAGCAGTTCTTC	CASSRLGEAHNEQFF
TRBD1	.	TRBJ1-2	TRBV7-9	TGTGCCAGCAGCCCCCAGGGGGCTACTAACTATGGCTACACCTTC	CASSPQGATNYGYTF
.	.	TRBJ2-2	TRBV4-3	TGCGCCAGCAGCCAAGATGACAGGAGACTCACCGGGGAGCTGTTTTTT	CASSQDDRRLTGELFF
TRBD2	.	TRBJ2-1	TRBV29-1	TGCAGCGTTGCAAGCGGGAGGGCCCAAGCCTACAATGAGCAGTTCTTC	CSVASGRAQAYNEQFF
TRBD2	.	TRBJ2-1	TRBV7-6	TGTGCCAGCAGCTTAGCGGGAGGGCTGATCAATGAGCAGTTCTTC	CASSLAGGLINEQFF
.	few	TRBJ1-2	TRBV7-8	TGTGCCAGCAGCTTTCACCGGGGCTCGTGCACCTTC	CASSFHRGSCTF
.	.	TRBJ2-7	TRBV12-3/TRBV12-4	TGTGCCAGCAGGGGGGCGGATTCAGCCTACGAGCAGTACTTC	CASRGADSAYEQYF
.	few	TRBJ2-1	TRBV15	TGTGCCACCAGCAGGGTCTCCTACAATGAGCAGTTCTTC	CATSRVSYNEQFF
.	few	TRBJ1-6	TRBV4-3	TGCGCCAGCAGCCAAGTAGGGCAGGGTGAATCACCCCTCCACTTT	CASSQVGQGESPLHF
.	few	TRBJ1-5	TRBV5-1	TGCGCCAGCAGCTGGCAGGGCGGGGATCAGCCCCAGCATTTT	CASSWQGGDQPQHF
.	few	TRBJ2-7	TRBV7-6	TGTGCCAGCAGCCGCTCTACCGGGACCTACGAGCAGTACTTC	CASSRSTGTYEQYF
TRBD2	few	TRBJ2-5	TRBV7-2	TGTGCCAGCAGCTTACCCACTAGCGGAGTTGAGACCCAGTACTTC	CASSLPTSGVETQYF
.	few	TRBJ2-1	TRBV6-1	TGTGCCAGCAGGGTGGGCGGCCCATCCTACAATGAGCAGTTCTTC	CASRVGGPSYNEQFF
.	.	TRBJ1-5	TRBV20-1	TGCAGTGCTAGAGATCTCCAGGAGTATAGCAATCAACCCCAGCATTTT	CSARDLQEYSNQPQHF
.	.	TRBJ2-1	TRBV4-2	TGTGCCAGCAGCCAAGATCGGCAGGGAGCGGCCTCCTACAATGAGCAGTTCTTC	CASSQDRQGAASYNEQFF
.	.	TRBJ1-4	TRBV20-1	TGCAGTGCTAGTCCAGCTAATGAAAAACTGTTTTTT	CSASPANEKLFF
TRBD2	few	TRBJ2-3	TRBV10-3	TGTGCCATCAGTAGAGCGGGAGAGACAGATACGCAGTATTTT	CAISRAGETDTQYF
.	few	TRBJ2-7	TRBV7-9	TGTGCCACTACTGAAAAGGGGGTCCACGAGCAGTACTTC	CATTEKGVHEQYF
.	few	TRBJ1-4	TRBV20-1	TGCAGTGCTAGAGGAAACCAGGGCGGGGGTGAAAAACTGTTTTTT	CSARGNQGGGEKLFF
TRBD1	.	TRBJ2-3	TRBV6-5	TGTGCCAGCAGTTACCTAACCGGGACAGCGAAAGATACGCAGTATTTT	CASSYLTGTAKDTQYF
TRBD2	few	TRBJ2-7	TRBV7-2	TGTGCCAGCAGCTTAAATCAGCGGGGGGGAGGGAGTTTC	CASSLNQRGGGSF
.	few	TRBJ2-7	TRBV20-1	TGCAGTGCCCCAATTCTACCCTACGAGCAGTACTTC	CSAPILPYEQYF
TRBD1	many	TRBJ2-7	TRBV12-3/TRBV12-4	TGTGCCAGCAGCCGGGGGACCGGGACAGGGGACTACGAGCAGTACTTC	CASSRGTGTGDYEQYF
TRBD2	.	TRBJ2-2	TRBV6-5	TGTGCCAGCAGTTATATTCTAGCGGACACCGGGGAGCTGTTTTTT	CASSYILADTGELFF
.	few	TRBJ2-7	TRBV6-1	TGTGCCAGCAGTGTTTATACGGACCCCAAGTACGAGCAGTACTTC	CASSVYTDPKYEQYF
TRBD1	.	TRBJ2-5	TRBV7-2	TGTGCCAGCAGCTTAGGGACAGGGGCAGAGACCCAGTACTTC	CASSLGTGAETQYF
TRBD2	.	TRBJ2-3	TRBV20-1	TGCAGTGCTAGAGTCAATAGCGGGAGCGCAGATACGCAGTATTTT	CSARVNSGSADTQYF
.	.	TRBJ2-7	TRBV19	TGTGCCAGTAGTATGTCAAGCGAGCAGTACTTC	CASSMSSEQYF
.	.	TRBJ2-3	TRBV14	TGTGCCAGCAGCCAGATGGGGAGTCCAGATACGCAGTATTTT	CASSQMGSPDTQYF
TRBD1	.	TRBJ2-7	TRBV11-2	TGTGCCAGCAGCGAGCCCCGGGACAGTTTCTCCTACGAGCAGTACTTC	CASSEPRDSFSYEQYF
TRBD2	few	TRBJ2-1	TRBV20-1	TGCAGTGCCCCCCTCAGCGGGAGGGCATGGAATGAGCAGTTCTTC	CSAPLSGRAWNEQFF
TRBD2	few	TRBJ2-3	TRBV4-3	TGCGCCAGCAGCCAAGACAGCGGGGGCACAGATACGCAGTATTTT	CASSQDSGGTDTQYF
.	few	TRBJ2-7	TRBV15	TGTGCCACCAGCACAGACAGGACCACCTACGAGCAGTACTTC	CATSTDRTTYEQYF
.	few	TRBJ1-5	TRBV25-1	TGTGCCAGCAGTCACGGGACAACCAGCAATCAGCCCCAGCATTTT	CASSHGTTSNQPQHF
.	.	TRBJ1-5	TRBV12-3/TRBV12-4	TGTGCCAGCAGTTTAGCGCTGGGGGGGGGTCAGCCCCAGCATTTT	CASSLALGGGQPQHF
TRBD2	many	TRBJ2-1	TRBV5-1	TGCGCCAGCAGCCGTAGCGGGAGGAGGGATGAGCAGTTCTTC	CASSRSGRRDEQFF
TRBD2	few	TRBJ2-7	TRBV7-6	TGTGCCAGCAGCTTTTCTAGCGGGGGCTCTTACGAGCAGTACTTC	CASSFSSGGSYEQYF
.	.	TRBJ1-3	TRBV4-3	TGCGCCAGCCCCAAGGGGTTGTTGGGAAACACCATATATTTT	CASPKGLLGNTIYF
TRBD1	many	TRBJ1-5	TRBV5-1	TGCGCCAGCAGCCCGGGACAGGGAGGGAGCAATCAGCCCCAGCATTTT	CASSPGQGGSNQPQHF
.	many	TRBJ2-4	TRBV12-3/TRBV12-4	TGTGCCAGCAGCCCCGGGAATTCCAAAAACATTCAGTACTTC	CASSPGNSKNIQYF
.	.	TRBJ1-1	TRBV27	TGTGCCAGTCGGGACCCCGGTTTCGAGGCTTTCTTT	CASRDPGFEAFF
.	few	TRBJ1-1	TRBV18	TGTGCCAGCTCACCAGATCGGGCGCGGAACACTGAAGCTTTCTTT	CASSPDRARNTEAFF
.	.	TRBJ2-1	TRBV29-1	TGCAGCGTTACTGGACAGTTCAATGAGCAGTTCTTC	CSVTGQFNEQFF
.	.	TRBJ1-2	TRBV27	TGTGCCAGCACCGGGGGCCCCAACTATGGCTACACCTTC	CASTGGPNYGYTF
.	few	TRBJ2-3	TRBV20-1	TGCAGTGCTAGTCGTAGGGGGAGCGGGACCCTCACAGATACGCAGTATTTT	CSASRRGSGTLTDTQYF
.	few	TRBJ2-3	TRBV7-2	TGTGCCAGCAGCTTAGTAGGCGGGGTTCTGACAGATACGCAGTATTTT	CASSLVGGVLTDTQYF
TRBD2	few	TRBJ2-1	TRBV20-1	TGCAGTGCTAGACGGACTAGCGCAAATGAGCAGTTCTTC	CSARRTSANEQFF
.	many	TRBJ2-7	TRBV30	TGTGCCTGGAGTGTACGTGGGTATGAGCAGTACTTC	CAWSVRGYEQYF
.	.	TRBJ2-1	TRBV6-1	TGTGCCAGCACCACCGGGGGTAGCCTCTACAATGAGCAGTTCTTC	CASTTGGSLYNEQFF
.	.	TRBJ2-7	TRBV7-4	TGTGCCAGCAGCGACGACTCCGCCTTGGAGAAGCACTTC	CASSDDSALEKHF
TRBD2	.	TRBJ2-5	TRBV29-1	TGCAGCGTGCGGGAGGACCTGGGGGAGACCCAGTACTTC	CSVREDLGETQYF
TRBD2	.	TRBJ2-7	TRBV5-1	TGCGCCAGCAGCTTGGGAGGACTAGCGGGAAGGTCCAACGAGCAGTACTTC	CASSLGGLAGRSNEQYF
.	.	TRBJ1-2	TRBV6-2/TRBV6-3	TGTGCCAGCAGTTACGTCAGCTATGGCTACACCTTC	CASSYVSYGYTF